This T cell receptor (beta chain) was recovered during a study of identical twins. General study points: Abundant beta clonotypes from cord blood bore fewer insertions; memory repertoires lacked this pattern.

Germline loops: CDR1 SGHVS, CDR2 FQNEAQ. Trimming took off 0 bases at V and 7 bases at J, with 12 bases between the two ends. The CDR3 is 15 residues long. Regarding this clonotype: Antigen: not known.

TCRdb re-called the 5' RACE reads with MiXCR, one entry per CDR3 protein. The sample shows about 570,000 distinct CDR3 sequences, approximately 9.6% of them seen only once. The sample also formed part of further work on yellow fever vaccine responses in identical twins.

The rearrangement joins TRBV7-8 to TRBJ1-4; a weak D match, TRBD1 (6 bases). The sequenced material came from PBMCs. The sequence derives from a woman younger than 35 in good health. The CDR3 DNA reads TGTGCCAGCAGCTTAGCGGGGGCGGCTGGTGAAAAACTGTTTTTT. It yields the protein CASSLAGAAGEKLFF.